The text below deals with one T cell receptor beta chain. Its antigen is undetermined. Via MiXCR, TCRdb re-called the 5' RACE reads, giving one row per CDR3 protein. The sample shows almost 250,000 distinct CDR3 sequences, around 32% of them seen only once. This entry is derived from a study of CD8 T cells in ankylosing spondylitis. Study-wide results and limits: The clones that were linked to disease were reported to be significantly enriched in matched synovial fluid samples from ankylosing spondylitis patients.

The clonotype comes from a male donor with ankylosing spondylitis or in good health (not recorded which). Sequenced input: blood, either unsorted or a sorted T cell fraction (not recorded which).

CDR3 sequence: CASSYSRSLTDTQYF. The CDR3 DNA is TGTGCCAGCAGTTACTCAAGGAGCCTCACAGATACGCAGTATTTT. The V and J genes are TRBV6-5 and TRBJ2-3; D is unresolved. The germline gives CDR1 MNHEY, CDR2 SVGAGI. The V and J ends lost 0 bases and 2 bases respectively, with 9 bases between them. CDR3 size: 15 residues.